Presented here are 12 T cell receptor beta chains from one specimen sequenced in a study of metastatic and nonmetastatic thyroid tumors. Patients were all untreated before their thyroid surgery. MiXCR was used by TCRdb to re-call the PCR reads. Among 15,000 to 18,000 clones listed, 3.5% to 4.5% were seen once. The sample taken for sequencing was tumor tissue. These receptors originate from a female donor with papillary thyroid cancer or a benign thyroid nodule (not recorded which). Some clones in this sample may be carry-over from other donors' samples.

The rearrangement links TRBV28 to TRBJ2-1; TRBD1 or TRBD2 may be the D gene (5 bases each). The CDR3 has 18 amino acids. V was pared by 4 bases and J by 1 base, with 20 bases between. The germline V gene encodes CDR1 MDHEN and CDR2 SYDVKM. CDR3 loop: CASSSYYGSGSSYNEQFF. The CDR3 DNA is TGTGCCAGCAGTTCCTACTACGGATCAGGGAGTTCCTACAATGAGCAGTTCTTC.

This clone has a handful of counts. The CDR3 DNA sequence: TGTGCCAGCAGTGAGGGTACTGAAGCTTTCTTT. This translates into CASSEGTEAFF. V usage is TRBV6-1 and J usage is TRBJ1-1; D not resolved. The CDR3 runs 11 residues. CDR1 is MNHNS and CDR2 is SASEGT in the germline V gene. Trimming took 3 bases from V and 5 from J, leaving 4 bases between them.

This clone has ten or more counts. Additional DNA sequences in this sample encode the identical CDR3. V is TRBV18 and J is TRBJ2-5; D is unclear. CDR1 KGHSH and CDR2 LQKENI come from the germline V gene. Trimming removed 3 bases from V and 4 bases from J, with 12 bases in between. The CDR3 runs 14 residues. The CDR3 DNA is TGTGCCAGCTCACCCAGAAAGGGAAGAGAGACCCAGTACTTC. It codes for CASSPRKGRETQYF.

The rearrangement uses TRBV6-1 and TRBJ2-7; TRBD2 aligns across 7 bases. The ends lost 6 bases at V and 3 bases at J; junction bases unmatched: 17. The germline gives CDR1 MNHNS, CDR2 SASEGT. CDR3 size: 17 residues. The CDR3 loop is CASRSRGAGTNFYEQYF. The DNA of the CDR3 is TGTGCCAGCAGAAGTCGAGGGGCCGGGACTAACTTCTACGAGCAGTACTTC.

V and J are TRBV27 and TRBJ2-1; TRBD1 agrees at 7 bases. This CDR3 comprises 16 residues. J lost 3 bases, V lost 5 bases, and 10 bases had no gene match. Germline V CDR1 and CDR2: MNHEY, SMNVEV (reference sequence). The CDR3 DNA sequence: TGTGCCAGCAGTCTAGGCGTAGGGGGCATCTACAATGAGCAGTTCTTC. The encoded protein is CASSLGVGGIYNEQFF.

V and J are TRBV27 and TRBJ1-2; D not certain. The germline V and J ends were trimmed by 5 bases and 6 bases, with 13 bases remaining between them. The germline gives CDR1 MNHEY, CDR2 SMNVEV (reference sequence). The CDR3 covers 13 residues. CDR3 in DNA: TGTGCCAGCAGTCAAGGTTTGCTTCATGGCTACACCTTC. Protein product: CASSQGLLHGYTF.

In this sample, this clone turned up a few times. The gene calls are TRBV27 and TRBJ2-7; a possible D gene is TRBD1 (5 bases). Germline-derived CDR1 and CDR2 are MNHEY and SMNVEV (reference sequence). The CDR3 runs 14 residues. Deletions cut 8 bases from V and 0 bases from J, with 14 bases between. The CDR3, as DNA: TGTGCCAGCGGTTCTGACAGAAACTCCTACGAGCAGTACTTC. Its translation: CASGSDRNSYEQYF.

The V and J genes are TRBV12-3 or TRBV12-4 and TRBJ2-2; D possibly corresponds to TRBD1 (6 bases). This CDR3 is 15 amino acids long. Trimming removed 4 bases from V and 2 bases from J, with 11 bases in between. DNA for the CDR3: TGTGCCAGCAGTTACCGACAGGCCAACACCGGGGAGCTGTTTTTT. Translating it yields CASSYRQANTGELFF.

This clone occurred many times. The CDR3 bases are TGTGCCAGCAGTATCAGGGGTTCTCCGCATGGGTTCTTT. This sequence encodes CASSIRGSPHGFF. This chain links TRBV6-1 with TRBJ1-1; tentative D call: TRBD1 (6 bases). This CDR3 has 13 amino acids. V lost 5 bases, J lost 14 bases, and 21 bases lay in between. CDR1 is MNHNS and CDR2 is SASEGT in the germline V gene.

The chain links TRBV6-2 or TRBV6-3 to TRBJ2-2; TRBD1 matches 7 bases. With 7 bases clipped from V and 2 bases from J, the junction kept 13 bases outside the gene matches. The length of the CDR3 is 17 residues. CDR1 MNHEY and CDR2 SVGEGT come from the germline V gene. This CDR3 reads CASTLSIGTVNTGELFF. The CDR3 DNA reads as TGTGCCAGCACTTTATCGATAGGGACAGTCAACACCGGGGAGCTGTTTTTT.

This clone was counted between two and nine times. The junction shows a germline mismatch at one end, possibly a read error. The gene calls are TRBV2 and TRBJ2-2; D is unresolved. Germline loops: CDR1 SNHLY, CDR2 FYNNEI. The CDR3 loop spans 12 amino acids. CDR3 coding DNA: TGTGCCAGCAGTTCGAACACGGGGGAGCTGTTTTTT. It specifies CASSSNTGELFF.

This clone appeared a few times. The V call is TRBV6-1, the J call TRBJ1-1; D is undetermined. Germline V CDR1 and CDR2: MNHNS, SASEGT. The ends were cut back, 6 bases at V and 6 bases at J, with 14 bases in the middle. CDR3 length: 13 amino acids. The CDR3 is CASRKLGAPEAFF. Written as DNA, the CDR3 is TGTGCCAGCAGAAAACTCGGAGCACCTGAAGCTTTCTTT.